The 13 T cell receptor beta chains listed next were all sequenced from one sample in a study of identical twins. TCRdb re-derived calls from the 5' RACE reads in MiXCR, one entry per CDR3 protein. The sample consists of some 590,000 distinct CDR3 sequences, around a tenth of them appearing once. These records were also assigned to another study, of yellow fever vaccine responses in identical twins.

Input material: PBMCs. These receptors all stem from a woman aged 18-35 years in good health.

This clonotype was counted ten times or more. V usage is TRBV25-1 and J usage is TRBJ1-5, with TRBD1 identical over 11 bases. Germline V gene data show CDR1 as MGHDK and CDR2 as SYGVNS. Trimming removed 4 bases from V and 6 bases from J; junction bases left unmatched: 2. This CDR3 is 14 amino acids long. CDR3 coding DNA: TGTGCCAGCAGTGGCGGGACAGGGGGTCAGCCCCAGCATTTT. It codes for CASSGGTGGQPQHF.

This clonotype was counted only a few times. The CDR3 DNA reads TGCGCCAGCAGCCAAGTGTTACTAGCGGGATCCGAGCAGTACTTC. Its protein product is CASSQVLLAGSEQYF. The chain links TRBV4-3 to TRBJ2-7, with 10 bases matching TRBD2. V lost 1 base, J lost 6 bases, and 6 bases stayed unmatched. The CDR3 totals 15 residues. CDR1 and CDR2 (germline): LGHNA, YSLEER.

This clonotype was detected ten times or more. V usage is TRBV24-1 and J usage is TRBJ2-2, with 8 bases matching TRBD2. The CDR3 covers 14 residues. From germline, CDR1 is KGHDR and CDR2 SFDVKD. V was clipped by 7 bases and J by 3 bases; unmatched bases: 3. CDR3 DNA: TGTGCCACCAGGGATAGCGGGGACACCGGGGAGCTGTTTTTT. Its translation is CATRDSGDTGELFF.

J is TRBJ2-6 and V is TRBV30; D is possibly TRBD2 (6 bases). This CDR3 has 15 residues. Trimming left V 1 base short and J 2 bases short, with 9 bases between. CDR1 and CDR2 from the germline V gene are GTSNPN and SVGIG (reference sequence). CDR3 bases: TGTGCCTGGAGTGCGGGGGAGGCTGGGGCCAACGTCCTGACTTTC. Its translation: CAWSAGEAGANVLTF.

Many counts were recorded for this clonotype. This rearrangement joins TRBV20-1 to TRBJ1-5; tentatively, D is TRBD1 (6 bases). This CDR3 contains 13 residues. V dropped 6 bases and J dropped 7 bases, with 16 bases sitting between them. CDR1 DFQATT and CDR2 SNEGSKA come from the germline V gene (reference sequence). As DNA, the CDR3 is TGCAGTGCCCGAGGGGGAGGAAGGCAGCCCCAGCATTTT. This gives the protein CSARGGGRQPQHF.

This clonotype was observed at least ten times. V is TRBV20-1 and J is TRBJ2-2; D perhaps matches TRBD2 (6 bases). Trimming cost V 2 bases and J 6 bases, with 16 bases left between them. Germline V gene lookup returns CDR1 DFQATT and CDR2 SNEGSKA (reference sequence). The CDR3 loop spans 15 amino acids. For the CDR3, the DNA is TGCAGTGCTAGATCACCTGGCAGGAGGGCCGGGGAGCTGTTTTTT. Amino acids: CSARSPGRRAGELFF.

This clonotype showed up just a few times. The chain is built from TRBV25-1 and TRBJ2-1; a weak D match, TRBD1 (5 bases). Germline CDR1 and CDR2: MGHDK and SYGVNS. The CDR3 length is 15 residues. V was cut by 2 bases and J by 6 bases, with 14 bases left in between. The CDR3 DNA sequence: TGTGCCAGCAGTGAAGACCTCAGCAGGGCCAATGAGCAGTTCTTC. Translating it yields CASSEDLSRANEQFF.

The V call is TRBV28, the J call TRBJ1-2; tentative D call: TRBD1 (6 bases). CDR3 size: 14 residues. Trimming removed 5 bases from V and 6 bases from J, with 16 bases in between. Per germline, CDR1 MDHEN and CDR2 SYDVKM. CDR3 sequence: CASSPDPGGDGYTF. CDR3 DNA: TGTGCCAGCAGTCCCGACCCGGGGGGCGATGGCTACACCTTC.

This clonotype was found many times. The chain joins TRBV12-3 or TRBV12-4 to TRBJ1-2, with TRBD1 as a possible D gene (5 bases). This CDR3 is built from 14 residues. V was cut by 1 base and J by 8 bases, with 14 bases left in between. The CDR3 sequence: CASSLEGEVYGYTF. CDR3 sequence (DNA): TGTGCCAGCAGTTTAGAAGGGGAGGTATACGGCTACACCTTC.

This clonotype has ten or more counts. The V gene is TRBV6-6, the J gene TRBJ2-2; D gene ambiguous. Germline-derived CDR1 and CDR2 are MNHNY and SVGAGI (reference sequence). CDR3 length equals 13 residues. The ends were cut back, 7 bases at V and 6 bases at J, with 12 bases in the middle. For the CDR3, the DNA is TGTGCCAGCACCAACTCTCGGTCCGGGGAGCTGTTTTTT. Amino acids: CASTNSRSGELFF.

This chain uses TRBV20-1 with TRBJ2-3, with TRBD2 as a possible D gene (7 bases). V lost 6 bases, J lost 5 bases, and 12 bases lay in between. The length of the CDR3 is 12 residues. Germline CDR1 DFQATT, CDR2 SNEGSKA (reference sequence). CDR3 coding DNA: TGCAGTGCCCAAGGGGGGGGAGATACGCAGTATTTT. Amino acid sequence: CSAQGGGDTQYF.

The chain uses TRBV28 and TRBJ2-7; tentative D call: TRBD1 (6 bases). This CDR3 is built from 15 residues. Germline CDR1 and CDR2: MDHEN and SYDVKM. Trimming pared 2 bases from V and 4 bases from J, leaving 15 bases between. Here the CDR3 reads CASSLDRSLGYEQYF. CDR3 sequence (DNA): TGTGCCAGCAGTTTAGACAGGTCCCTCGGTTACGAGCAGTACTTC.

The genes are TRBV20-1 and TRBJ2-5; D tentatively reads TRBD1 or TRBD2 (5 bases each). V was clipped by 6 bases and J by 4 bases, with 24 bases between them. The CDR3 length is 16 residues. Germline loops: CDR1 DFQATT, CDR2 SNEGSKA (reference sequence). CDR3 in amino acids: CSASQGAARVLETQYF. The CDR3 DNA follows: TGCAGTGCCTCCCAGGGAGCGGCCAGGGTTTTAGAGACCCAGTACTTC.